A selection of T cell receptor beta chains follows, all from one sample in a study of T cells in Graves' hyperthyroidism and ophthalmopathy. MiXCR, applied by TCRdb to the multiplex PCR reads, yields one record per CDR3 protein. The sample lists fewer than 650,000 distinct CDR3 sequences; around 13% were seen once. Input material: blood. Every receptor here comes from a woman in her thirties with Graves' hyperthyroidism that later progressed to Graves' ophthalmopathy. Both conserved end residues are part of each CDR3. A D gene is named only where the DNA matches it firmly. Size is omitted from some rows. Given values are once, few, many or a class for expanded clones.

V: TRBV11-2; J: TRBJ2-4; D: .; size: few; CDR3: CASSLDRAGNIQYF; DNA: TGTGCCAGCAGCTTAGACAGGGCAGGAAACATTCAGTACTTC
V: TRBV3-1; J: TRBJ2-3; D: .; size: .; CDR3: CASSQVLVEGVDTQYF; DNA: TGTGCCAGCAGCCAAGTACTAGTCGAAGGTGTGGATACGCAGTATTTT
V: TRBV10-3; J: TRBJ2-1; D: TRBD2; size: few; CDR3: CAISGGTSGPYNEQFF; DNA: TGTGCCATCAGTGGGGGGACTAGCGGGCCTTACAATGAGCAGTTCTTC
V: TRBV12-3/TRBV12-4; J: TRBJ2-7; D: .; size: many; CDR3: CASSLPGQIYEQYF; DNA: TGTGCCAGCAGTTTACCCGGACAGATATACGAGCAGTACTTC
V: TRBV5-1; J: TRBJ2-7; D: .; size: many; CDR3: CASSNTGTHEQYF; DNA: TGCGCCAGCAGCAATACAGGGACCCACGAGCAGTACTTC
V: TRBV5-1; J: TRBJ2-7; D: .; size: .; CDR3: CASSLDEGLEQYF; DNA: TGCGCCAGCAGCTTGGATGAGGGACTCGAGCAGTACTTC
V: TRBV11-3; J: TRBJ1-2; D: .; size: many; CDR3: CASSFDWGGDGYTF; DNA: TGTGCCAGCAGCTTTGATTGGGGTGGGGATGGCTACACCTTC
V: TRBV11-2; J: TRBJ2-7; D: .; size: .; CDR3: CASSYSSGSYEQYF; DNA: TGTGCCAGCAGCTACAGTAGCGGCTCCTACGAGCAGTACTTC
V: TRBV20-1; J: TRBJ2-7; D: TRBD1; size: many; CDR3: CSARDQSQGEPYEQYF; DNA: TGCAGTGCTAGAGACCAAAGCCAGGGGGAACCCTACGAGCAGTACTTC
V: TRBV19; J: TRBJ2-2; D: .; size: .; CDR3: CASRGPYRELFF; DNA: TGTGCCAGTAGAGGACCCTACCGGGAGCTGTTTTTT
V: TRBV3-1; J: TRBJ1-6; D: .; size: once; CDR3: CASSLRATYKSPLHF; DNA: TGTGCCAGCAGCCTCCGGGCCACCTATAAGTCACCCCTCCACTTT
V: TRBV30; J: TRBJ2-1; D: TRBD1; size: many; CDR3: CAWSVGQGLSYNEQFF; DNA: TGTGCCTGGAGTGTGGGACAGGGTCTCTCCTACAATGAGCAGTTCTTC
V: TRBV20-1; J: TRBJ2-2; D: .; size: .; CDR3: CSARPTTGTGELFF; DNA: TGCAGTGCTCGACCTACAACAGGGACCGGGGAGCTGTTTTTT
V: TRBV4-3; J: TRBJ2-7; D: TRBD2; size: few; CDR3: CASSRVLGGTYEQYF; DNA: TGCGCCAGCAGCCGAGTCCTGGGGGGGACCTACGAGCAGTACTTC
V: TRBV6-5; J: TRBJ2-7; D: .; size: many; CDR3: CASSYYPTSSYEQYF; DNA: TGTGCCAGCAGTTACTACCCCACTAGCTCCTACGAGCAGTACTTC
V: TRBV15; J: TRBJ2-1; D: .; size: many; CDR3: CATSRWGERVNEQFF; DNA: TGTGCCACCAGCAGGTGGGGGGAGCGGGTCAATGAGCAGTTCTTC
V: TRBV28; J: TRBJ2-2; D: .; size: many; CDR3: CASSSSAGGPTNTGELFF; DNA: TGTGCCAGCAGTTCCTCCGCCGGGGGACCTACTAACACCGGGGAGCTGTTTTTT